This is a list of T cell receptor beta chains from one sample in a study of blood T cell repertoires in COVID-19. Only in-frame clones appear in the TCRdb table, and some are missing; sequencing was by immunoSEQ multiplex PCR. This table has 100,000 to 120,000 clones, about three quarters appearing once. Sequenced input: peripheral blood. The receptor source for this set is a woman of 80 years or more with active or convalescent COVID-19. Each CDR3 is given with its conserved first and last residue. D genes are given only for firm matches. Size tells how often a clone was seen (once, few, many) or the class of an expanded clone, and some rows leave it out.

TRBJ2-3 | NA | TRBV30 | NA | TGTGCCTGGAGCGACAGGTCATACACAGATACGCAGTATTTT | CAWSDRSYTDTQYF
TRBJ2-7 | NA | TRBV9 | NA | TGTGCCAGCAGCGTGGACTCTCTCTCCCGGGAGCAGTACTTC | CASSVDSLSREQYF
TRBJ1-1 | NA | TRBV3-1/TRBV3-2 | TRBD1 | TGTGCCAGCAGCCATGGGACAGGGGGCACTGAAGCTTTCTTT | CASSHGTGGTEAFF
TRBJ2-7 | NA | TRBV11-1 | TRBD2 | TGTGCCAGCAGCTTAGGGACTAGCGGGCCCTACGAGCAGTACTTC | CASSLGTSGPYEQYF
TRBJ1-2 | few | TRBV10-3 | NA | TGTGCCATCAGTGAGGGGAGGGAACGAGGCTACACCTTC | CAISEGRERGYTF
TRBJ1-5 | NA | TRBV27 | TRBD1 | TGTGCCAGCGGCCTAGGGACAGGGGTCAATCAGCCCCAGCATTTT | CASGLGTGVNQPQHF
TRBJ2-7 | NA | TRBV7-7 | TRBD2 | TGTGCCAGCAGCTCAACAGAGGGGACTAGCGGGAGTACTTACGAGCAGTACTTC | CASSSTEGTSGSTYEQYF
TRBJ2-1 | NA | TRBV28 | NA | TGTGCCAGCAGTTTCCTACCGCCTATTATAGAGCAGTTCTTC | CASSFLPPIIEQFF
TRBJ1-5 | NA | TRBV12-3/TRBV12-4 | NA | TGTGCCAGCAGTTTTGCCCTACAGGGAAAGACGCATTTT | CASSFALQGKTHF
TRBJ2-2 | NA | TRBV5-5 | NA | TGTGCCAGCAGCTTTCTTGTTAGCGGAAACACCGGGGAGCTGTTTTTT | CASSFLVSGNTGELFF
TRBJ1-2 | NA | TRBV7-9 | TRBD1 | TGTGCCAGCAGCTTACAGGGGGCTGATGGCTACACCTTC | CASSLQGADGYTF
TRBJ2-5 | NA | TRBV5-1 | NA | TGCGCCAGCAGCCCCCAAACAGGGTCGGGCGAGACCCAGTACTTC | CASSPQTGSGETQYF
TRBJ2-3 | NA | TRBV19 | TRBD2 | TGTGCCAGTAGCCACCTTTCTAGCGGGAGTGGTGATACGCAGTATTTT | CASSHLSSGSGDTQYF
TRBJ2-3 | NA | TRBV5-1 | TRBD2 | TGCGCCAGCAGCCCTGGGACTAGCGGGAGGGCCGTAGATACGCAGTATTTT | CASSPGTSGRAVDTQYF
TRBJ2-5 | NA | TRBV5-1 | NA | TGCGCCAGCAGCTTAGGGACACTTCAAGAGACCCAGTACTTC | CASSLGTLQETQYF
TRBJ2-7 | NA | TRBV18 | NA | TGTGCCAGCTCACCCGCAGGGCAGGAGCAGTACTTC | CASSPAGQEQYF
TRBJ1-5 | NA | TRBV19 | TRBD1 | TGTGCCAGTAGCTACAGGGGGGACAATCAGCCCCAGCATTTT | CASSYRGDNQPQHF
TRBJ1-1 | NA | TRBV18 | NA | TGTGCCAGCTCACCTCGAGGGGGAAGGAACACTGAAGCTTTCTTT | CASSPRGGRNTEAFF
TRBJ1-6 | NA | TRBV5-1 | NA | TGCGCCAGCAGCGCATCGACAGCAGTTAATAATTCACCCCTCCACTTT | CASSASTAVNNSPLHF
TRBJ1-2 | NA | TRBV20-1 | TRBD1 | TGCAGTGCTAGTGGACAGGTCGCTGGCTACACCTTC | CSASGQVAGYTF
TRBJ2-3 | NA | TRBV5-1 | TRBD1 | TGCGCCAGCAGCTTGGCCGGGACAGGTGGTGCAGATACGCAGTATTTT | CASSLAGTGGADTQYF
TRBJ2-7 | few | TRBV11-2 | NA | TGTGCCAGCAGCTTAGACAGGGGTCAGCAGTACTTC | CASSLDRGQQYF
TRBJ1-5 | NA | TRBV5-6 | NA | TGTGCCAGCAGCCCCTCAGCGGGACACTTTAGCAATCAGCCCCAGCATTTT | CASSPSAGHFSNQPQHF
TRBJ2-7 | NA | TRBV27 | TRBD1 | TGTGCCAGCAGGGCCGGGACAGGTTCTTACGAGCAGTACTTC | CASRAGTGSYEQYF
TRBJ2-1 | NA | TRBV28 | TRBD1 | TGTGCCAGCAGTCGGACAGGGATCACCTCAGGGTTCTTC | CASSRTGITSGFF
TRBJ2-5 | NA | TRBV3-1/TRBV3-2 | TRBD2 | TGTGCCAGCAGCCTCTACACTGGACTAGCGGGAGAGACCCAGTACTTC | CASSLYTGLAGETQYF
TRBJ2-1 | NA | TRBV7-5 | NA | TGTGCCAGAAGCTCCGCCGGGACTAGTGTCTGCAATGAGCAGTTCTTC | CARSSAGTSVCNEQFF
TRBJ1-4 | NA | TRBV15 | NA | TGTGCCACCAGCAGAGATGGGGCGGCAACTAATGAAAAACTGTTTTTT | CATSRDGAATNEKLFF
TRBJ2-7 | NA | TRBV6-2/TRBV6-3 | TRBD2 | TGTGCCAGCAGTTACGGGACTAGCGGGGTCCCCTACGAGCAGTACTTC | CASSYGTSGVPYEQYF